The rows below give T cell receptor beta chains drawn from one sample of a study of tumor-infiltrating lymphocytes in primary liver carcinoma. One entry per CDR3 protein, called by TCRdb with MiXCR from the multiplex PCR reads. The data contain about 180,000 distinct CDR3 sequences, 60% of them singletons. Sequencing was performed on peripheral blood. The receptors were sampled from a man aged 35-49 years with primary liver carcinoma and hepatitis B virus infection. CDR3s include the opening cysteine and the closing phenylalanine or tryptophan. The order of the fields is V gene, CDR3 length, J gene, CDR3 protein.

v_gene: TRBV11-2; len: 13; j_gene: TRBJ2-1; CDR3aa: CASSSFRGHEQFF
v_gene: TRBV29-1; len: 14; j_gene: TRBJ2-7; CDR3aa: CSVEMGQGTYEQYF
v_gene: TRBV11-2; len: 14; j_gene: TRBJ2-7; CDR3aa: CASRKGLAGYEQYF
v_gene: TRBV6-2/TRBV6-3; len: 14; j_gene: TRBJ2-7; CDR3aa: CASGLTGTSPEQYF
v_gene: TRBV6-1; len: 14; j_gene: TRBJ1-2; CDR3aa: CASSDFEEDYGHTF
v_gene: TRBV14; len: 18; j_gene: TRBJ2-1; CDR3aa: CASSQVRSSGRTRQEQFF
v_gene: TRBV6-6; len: 15; j_gene: TRBJ2-1; CDR3aa: CVSGRWGEGGNEQFF
v_gene: TRBV10-3; len: 15; j_gene: TRBJ2-2; CDR3aa: CAISEDGGWTGELFF
v_gene: TRBV4-1; len: 18; j_gene: TRBJ2-1; CDR3aa: CASSRTSGRGRRSNEQFF
v_gene: TRBV29-1; len: 19; j_gene: TRBJ2-1; CDR3aa: CSVEEALAGEARSYNEQFF
v_gene: TRBV4-1; len: 15; j_gene: TRBJ2-7; CDR3aa: CASSQGLVDTYEQYF
v_gene: TRBV6-5; len: 15; j_gene: TRBJ2-1; CDR3aa: CVSSYFPSGIYEQFF
v_gene: TRBV10-2; len: 19; j_gene: TRBJ2-2; CDR3aa: CASRALEGGPNFFREELFF
v_gene: TRBV5-6; len: 17; j_gene: TRBJ2-7; CDR3aa: CTSNLVATSGTLFQQYF
v_gene: TRBV13; len: 18; j_gene: TRBJ2-3; CDR3aa: CASSFGGLAGRSPDTQYF
v_gene: TRBV5-4; len: 14; j_gene: TRBJ2-2; CDR3aa: CASSFFGVTGELFF
v_gene: TRBV10-3; len: 18; j_gene: TRBJ2-2; CDR3aa: CAISEPGLAGGSSGELLF
v_gene: TRBV11-2; len: 14; j_gene: TRBJ2-1; CDR3aa: CASSLGLNYNEQFF
v_gene: TRBV6-6; len: 12; j_gene: TRBJ2-1; CDR3aa: CASMTDYNEQFF
v_gene: TRBV4-1; len: 14; j_gene: TRBJ1-5; CDR3aa: CASSQGFSNQAQHF
v_gene: TRBV29-1; len: 12; j_gene: TRBJ2-1; CDR3aa: CSAGTGDSEQFF
v_gene: TRBV10-3; len: 12; j_gene: TRBJ2-3; CDR3aa: CAIGSGADTQYF
v_gene: TRBV4-1; len: 13; j_gene: TRBJ2-3; CDR3aa: CASGLGQTDTQYF
v_gene: TRBV7-8; len: 14; j_gene: TRBJ2-1; CDR3aa: CASSLAPKDGREFF
v_gene: TRBV11-1; len: 19; j_gene: TRBJ2-1; CDR3aa: CASSLYQREGLSSYNEQFF
v_gene: TRBV11-2; len: 15; j_gene: TRBJ2-7; CDR3aa: CASSLGTSGAYEQYF
v_gene: TRBV11-2; len: 14; j_gene: TRBJ2-7; CDR3aa: CASSLRTGTYEQYF
v_gene: TRBV6-1; len: 15; j_gene: TRBJ2-4; CDR3aa: CASSYSVLAKNIQHF
v_gene: TRBV14; len: 15; j_gene: TRBJ1-3; CDR3aa: CASSQEIFSGNTIYF
v_gene: TRBV6-5; len: 12; j_gene: TRBJ1-4; CDR3aa: CASSLQGEKLFF
v_gene: TRBV7-9; len: 20; j_gene: TRBJ1-1; CDR3aa: CASSSIARGTGRGLNTEAFF
v_gene: TRBV11-2; len: 14; j_gene: TRBJ2-5; CDR3aa: CAGGLGGSQETQYF
v_gene: TRBV11-2; len: 14; j_gene: TRBJ2-1; CDR3aa: CASKITDGAYEQFF
v_gene: TRBV11-2; len: 17; j_gene: TRBJ2-3; CDR3aa: CASCFRGRGGGTHTQYF
v_gene: TRBV11-2; len: 15; j_gene: TRBJ1-1; CDR3aa: CARSQPFAGTTEAFF
v_gene: TRBV10-3; len: 15; j_gene: TRBJ2-5; CDR3aa: CAIGTGGAGQETQYF
v_gene: TRBV10-3; len: 16; j_gene: TRBJ2-3; CDR3aa: CAISGGLAGVLDTQYF
v_gene: TRBV11-2; len: 15; j_gene: TRBJ1-3; CDR3aa: CASSNHREGENTIYF
v_gene: TRBV29-1; len: 11; j_gene: TRBJ2-5; CDR3aa: CSAGHRETQYF
v_gene: TRBV29-1; len: 14; j_gene: TRBJ2-7; CDR3aa: CSVAQGQWAYEQYF
v_gene: TRBV6-1; len: 17; j_gene: TRBJ2-1; CDR3aa: CASSEILTRTLDNEQFF